The text below deals with one T cell receptor beta chain. Antigen specificity is unknown. The data are from a study of radiotherapy plus CTLA-4 blockade in lung cancer. On the study more broadly: Objective response was observed in 18% of patients, and disease control in 30% to 40%.

The V gene lost 1 base and the J gene lost 4 bases, with 7 bases spanning the gap. The CDR3 is made up of 13 amino acids. Germline-derived CDR1 and CDR2 are MGHRA and YSYEKL. Only in-frame clones appear in the TCRdb table, and some are missing; sequencing was by immunoSEQ multiplex PCR. The sample records tens of thousands of clones, 73% being singletons. Study-wide results and caveats: Best predicting response, reportedly, were early blood T cell clone dynamics, with interferon-beta.

The receptor was isolated from a human donor with non-small cell lung cancer who had stable disease on radiotherapy plus ipilimumab. The sequencing here drew on peripheral blood, taken from a patient treated with radiotherapy plus ipilimumab. The rearrangement joins TRBV4-1 to TRBJ2-5; D is unresolved. DNA for the CDR3: TGCGCCAGCAGCCAAGTTATCGTAGAGACCCAGTACTTC. It specifies CASSQVIVETQYF.